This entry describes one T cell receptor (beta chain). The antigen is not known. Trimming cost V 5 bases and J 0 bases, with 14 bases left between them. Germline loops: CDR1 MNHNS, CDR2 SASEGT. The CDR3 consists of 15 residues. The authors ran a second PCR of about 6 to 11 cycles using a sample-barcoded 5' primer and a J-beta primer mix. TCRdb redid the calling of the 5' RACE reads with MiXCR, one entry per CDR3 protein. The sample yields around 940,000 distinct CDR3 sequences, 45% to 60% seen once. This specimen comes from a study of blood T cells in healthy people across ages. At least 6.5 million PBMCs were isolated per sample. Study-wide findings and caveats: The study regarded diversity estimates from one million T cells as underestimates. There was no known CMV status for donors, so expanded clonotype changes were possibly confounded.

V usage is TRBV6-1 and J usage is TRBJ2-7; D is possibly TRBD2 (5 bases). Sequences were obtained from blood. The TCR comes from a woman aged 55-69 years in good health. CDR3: CASSHEGTNSYEQYF. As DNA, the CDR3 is TGTGCCAGCAGTCATGAGGGTACGAACTCCTACGAGCAGTACTTC.